In this sample, the clone carrying this TCR beta chain turned up a few times. Its antigen is not known. The length of the CDR3 is 15 residues. V gave up 4 bases and J gave up 7 bases, with 17 bases separating them. Germline CDR1 and CDR2: LGHNA and YNFKEQ. TCRdb redid the calling of the reads with MiXCR, one entry per CDR3 protein. The sample comprises about 900,000 distinct CDR3 sequences, roughly a third of which are singletons, and around an eighth rests with the top ten. The entry originates in a study of T cell repertoires in cytomegalovirus infection. The TCR comes from a human donor in good health (CMV status not recorded). Some clones in this sample may be carry-over from other donors' samples. The rearrangement links TRBV4-2 to TRBJ1-5; no reliable D call. Material: cultured CD8+ T cells from PBMCs, obtained from culture after CMV antigen stimulation. The CDR3 DNA is TGTGCCAGCAGCCCAAATCACGGGGATCAACAGCCCCAGCATTTT. This codes for CASSPNHGDQQPQHF.